The 6 T cell receptor beta chains below all came from one sample that was sequenced in a study of response to subunit inactivated influenza vaccine. MiXCR, applied by TCRdb to the RT-PCR reads, yields one record per CDR3 protein. The table records about 540,000 distinct CDR3 sequences, 13% to 15% of them present only once. Sequenced here: PBMCs from blood, sampled approximately 13 days after vaccination. The source of these receptors is a man in his fifties who received an inactivated influenza vaccine.

This clonotype appeared a few times. The chain recombines TRBV30 with TRBJ2-7; 11 bases fit TRBD2. With 7 bases clipped from V and 2 bases from J, the junction kept 4 bases outside the gene matches. CDR1 and CDR2 (germline): GTSNPN, SVGIG (reference sequence). CDR3 length: 13 residues. In DNA form, the CDR3 reads TGTGCCTATTCGACTAGCGGGGCCTACGAGCAGTACTTC. Translated, it gives CAYSTSGAYEQYF.

This sequence joins TRBV29-1 and TRBJ1-3; D is unclear. The V end was cut by 1 base, the J end by 0 bases, with 13 bases between. This CDR3 region has 16 residues. The germline V gene encodes CDR1 SQVTM and CDR2 ANQGSEA. In DNA form, the CDR3 reads TGCAGCGTTGAAGGACGAGGGATGGGCTCTGGAAACACCATATATTTT. Translation: CSVEGRGMGSGNTIYF.

The genes are TRBV29-1 and TRBJ2-3, with TRBD2 matching 9 bases. CDR3 length equals 14 residues. Germline lookup yields CDR1 SQVTM and CDR2 ANQGSEA. The V segment lost 4 bases and the J segment 5 bases; nucleotides outside the gene matches: 7. In DNA, the CDR3 is TGCAGCGTTGCCCATAGCGGGGGACAAGATACGCAGTATTTT. It codes for CSVAHSGGQDTQYF.

The gene calls are TRBV20-1 and TRBJ1-1, with D possibly TRBD1 on 5 matching bases. The V gene's germline CDR1 is DFQATT and CDR2 SNEGSKA (reference sequence). V gave up 3 bases and J gave up 6 bases, with 11 bases separating them. The CDR3 is made up of 12 amino acids. The CDR3 DNA reads TGCAGTGCTAGTCATAGGGGCTCTGAAGCTTTCTTT. Amino acids: CSASHRGSEAFF.

The chain links TRBV10-3 to TRBJ1-1; the D is unclear. The V gene lost 11 bases and the J gene lost 2 bases, with 15 bases spanning the gap. Germline V gives CDR1 ENHRY, CDR2 SYGVKD. The CDR3 is made up of 13 amino acids. CDR3 amino acids: CASHPGVNTEAFF. CDR3 DNA: TGTGCCTCGCACCCCGGGGTAAACACTGAAGCTTTCTTT.

This clonotype was seen a few times. This chain connects TRBV7-8 to TRBJ2-7; 9 bases fit TRBD1. This CDR3 is built from 14 residues. Trimming took 3 bases from V and 5 from J; bases not matched to a gene: 5. The germline V gene encodes CDR1 SGHVS and CDR2 FQNEAQ. CDR3 nucleotides: TGTGCCAGCAGCTTCGGGACAGGGACCGACGAGCAGTACTTC. Its translation is CASSFGTGTDEQYF.